This entry features one TCR beta chain sequence. These data are taken from a study of T-cell memory formation after mild COVID-19. A single record per CDR3 protein comes from TCRdb applying MiXCR to the 5' RACE reads. The sample shows 140,000 or so distinct CDR3 sequences, about 14% of them seen only once. There are 15 residues in the CDR3. V dropped 3 bases and J dropped 1 base, with 12 bases sitting between them. Germline CDR1 MNHEY, CDR2 SVGAGI. The receptor comes from an adult woman who had mild COVID-19 (a few samples of this study predate the infection). Cell type and time point are not known. Sample: PBMCs or a T cell subset sorted from them (not recorded which). The rearrangement joins TRBV6-5 to TRBJ1-1, with D unclear. CDR3 coding DNA: TGTGCCAGCAGTTATGGAGAGGTGGGGAACACTGAAGCTTTCTTT. Its translation is CASSYGEVGNTEAFF.